This T cell receptor (beta chain) stems from a study of T cell changes during pregnancy in multiple sclerosis (dated by TCRdb to the late 2010s). The study in broad terms: The study looked at changes in the T cell repertoire across pregnancy in women with multiple sclerosis.

The library was obtained by the immunoSEQ multiplex PCR assay. Imported from immuneACCESS, the table was reduced by TCRdb to in-frame sequences with V and J called. These copies leave out some clones; in studies compared against another copy, an unresolved V gene accounts for under half, and the cause of the remainder is not known. The sample table holds about 36,000 clones, of which around 93% were seen once. The ten largest clones represent 0.43% of the sample. Points on this clone: Its antigen target is currently unknown. Base-call qualities are not available, and no considerably larger clone is one nucleotide away.

The CDR3, cysteine through phenylalanine, is 15 amino acids long. The only DNA kept is the CDR3, 45 bases in frame from the first base. CDR1 and CDR2 are drawn from the germline V gene: SGHAT, FQNNGV. From V the trimming removes 4 bases and from J it removes 0 bases, while the gene matches leave 2 bases of the junction unaccounted for. The rearrangement combines TRBV11-2 with TRBJ1-3; TRBD1 aligns with 8 central bases. The source material was CD4+ T cells from peripheral blood mononuclear cells, sampled in the third trimester of pregnancy. This sequence was found in a female donor in good health, enrolled as a control in a pregnancy study. The DNA sequence is as follows: TGTGCCAGCAGCTCTACAGGGGGCTCTGGAAACACCATATATTTT. Its protein product is CASSSTGGSGNTIYF.